This is a list of T cell receptor beta chains from one sample in a study of blood T cell repertoires in COVID-19. TCRdb keeps only in-frame clones here, not all; method: immunoSEQ multiplex PCR. The sample yields about 240,000 clones, 85% to 90% seen once. The sample consisted of PBMCs or T cells enriched from blood (not recorded which). The receptors were sampled from a woman under 40 who had recovered from COVID-19. CDR3s leave out the opening cysteine and the closing phenylalanine or tryptophan.

CDR3: ASSLLDRGLNTEAF; V: TRBV9
CDR3: ASSLSTGGSPGIQY; V: TRBV28
CDR3: ASQGALTEAF; V: TRBV28
CDR3: ASSLLRQGALGIPHEQY; V: TRBV7-9
CDR3: ATSSRDITNEQF; V: TRBV15
CDR3: ASSLEGQGKLF; V: TRBV5-1
CDR3: ASSLTRDSGYNEQF; V: TRBV5-6
CDR3: ASSPTGADYEQY; V: TRBV5-1
CDR3: ASSSYPSEILINEQF; V: TRBV7-6
CDR3: ASRPQGETQY; V: TRBV21-1
CDR3: ASSSYFATNEKLF; V: TRBV6-5
CDR3: ASSRETTYGQF; V: TRBV4-2
CDR3: ASSLVVSGLSGNTIY; V: TRBV5-1
CDR3: ASSVAVGGFEQY; V: TRBV9
CDR3: ASSSGQGTRTEAF; V: TRBV11-3
CDR3: ASSAGAPGQGGEKLF; V: TRBV7-9
CDR3: ASSPIAGRSTDTQY; V: TRBV10-2
CDR3: ATSREGTSGRVTGELF; V: TRBV15
CDR3: ASSQDTGTIGGYT; V: TRBV4-2
CDR3: ASSLGGGANYGYT; V: TRBV5-1
CDR3: ASSFPPISNQPQH; V: TRBV28
CDR3: ASSLFQQQNTEAF; V: TRBV28
CDR3: ATCDRDYQPQH; V: TRBV19
CDR3: ASSLQRNTEAF; V: TRBV19
CDR3: ATSDLQWGGYT; V: TRBV24-1
CDR3: ASSPGQVNTGELF; V: TRBV18
CDR3: ASSLGGGEKLF; V: TRBV28
CDR3: SADREAF; V: TRBV29-1
CDR3: ASSLDTAGWAYEQY; V: TRBV7-8
CDR3: ATSDPGQGGTEAF; V: TRBV24-1
CDR3: ASRVDSFPNSPLH; V: TRBV6-5
CDR3: ASSLSLQGPNQPQH; V: TRBV28